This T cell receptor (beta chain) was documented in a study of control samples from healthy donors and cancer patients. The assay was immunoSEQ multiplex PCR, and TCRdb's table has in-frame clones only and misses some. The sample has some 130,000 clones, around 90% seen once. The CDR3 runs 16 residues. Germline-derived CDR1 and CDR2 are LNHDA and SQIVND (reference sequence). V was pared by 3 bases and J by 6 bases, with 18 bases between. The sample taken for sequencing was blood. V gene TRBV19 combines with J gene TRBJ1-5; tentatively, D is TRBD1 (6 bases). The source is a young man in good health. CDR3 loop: CASSIWPSDSPQPQHF. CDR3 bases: TGTGCCAGTAGTATTTGGCCCTCGGACAGTCCTCAGCCCCAGCATTTT.